This record concerns one T cell receptor (beta chain) sequence. The record originates from a study of blood T cell repertoires in COVID-19. As for the study in general: Sources were T cells, B-cell-depleted T cells, or PBMCs; the material itself was cDNA or gDNA.

CDR3 size: 16 residues. Germline V lookup: CDR1 SNHLY, CDR2 FYNNEI. V was pared by 4 bases and J by 8 bases, with 20 bases between. In the source study's methods: Amplification from reference gene primers served as the basis for estimated nucleated cell counts. The repertoire was sequenced with immunoSEQ multiplex PCR; TCRdb's copy has only in-frame clones and lacks some. Clonal size and the V and J genes are those of that table, whereas D and trimming came from the DNA. The data contain 56,000 or so clones, about nine tenths of them singletons. The chain is built from TRBV2 and TRBJ2-2; D perhaps matches TRBD1 (6 bases). The receptor was derived from a human donor in a cohort sampled during active COVID-19. The sample comprised peripheral blood. The CDR3 DNA sequence: TGTGCCAGCAGTGGGGGCGCGGAAACAGGGAATGGGGAGCTGTTTTTT. Translating gives CASSGGAETGNGELFF. Combining the CDR3 with reference TRBV2 and TRBJ2-2 gives the whole variable domain EPEVTQTPSHQVTQMGQEVILRCVPISNHLYFYWYRQILGQKVEFLVSFYNNEISEKSEIFDDQFSVERPDGSNFTLKIRSTKLEDSAMYFCASSGGAETGNGELFFGEGSRLTVL.